This TCR beta chain was captured in a study of shared clonotypes between healthy human individuals. Whole-study results and caveats: Relative to memory subsets, naive subsets generally showed larger estimated richness. Non-shared clonotypes displayed generation probabilities falling below those of clonotypes present in all four donors.

Terminally differentiated effector memory CD45RA+ cells were excluded by CCR7 positive selection of CD45RO-negative cells. Sequencing was performed with immunoSEQ multiplex PCR; in TCRdb, only in-frame clones are kept and a portion is missing. The repertoire holds fewer than 1 million clones, with 90% to 97% as singletons. A word on this clone: No antigen is known for it.

Germline loops: CDR1 SEHNR, CDR2 FQNEAQ (reference sequence). V gave up 2 bases and J gave up 1 base, with 8 bases separating them. The CDR3 covers 14 residues. The chain recombines TRBV7-9 with TRBJ2-5; D unclear. The origin of this receptor is a man aged 25 to 40 in good health. Sequenced: naive CD8+ T cells sorted from blood. Here the CDR3 reads CASSLTDGQETQYF. For the CDR3, the DNA is TGTGCCAGCAGCTTAACGGACGGCCAAGAGACCCAGTACTTC.